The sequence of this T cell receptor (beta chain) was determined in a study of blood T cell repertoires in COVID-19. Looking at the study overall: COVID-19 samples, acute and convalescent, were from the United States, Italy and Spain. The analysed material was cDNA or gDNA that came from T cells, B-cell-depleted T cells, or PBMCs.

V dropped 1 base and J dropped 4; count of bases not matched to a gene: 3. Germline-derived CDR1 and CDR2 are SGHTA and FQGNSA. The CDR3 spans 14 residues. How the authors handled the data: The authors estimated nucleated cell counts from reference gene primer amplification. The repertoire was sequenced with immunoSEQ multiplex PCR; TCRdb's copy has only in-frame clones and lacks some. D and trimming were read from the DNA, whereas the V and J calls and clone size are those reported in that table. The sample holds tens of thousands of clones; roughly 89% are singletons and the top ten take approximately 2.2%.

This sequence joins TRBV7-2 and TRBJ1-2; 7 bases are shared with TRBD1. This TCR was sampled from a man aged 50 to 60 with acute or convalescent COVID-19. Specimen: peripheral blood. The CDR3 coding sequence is TGTGCCAGCAGCTTAGACAGGGGTACCTATGGCTACACCTTC. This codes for CASSLDRGTYGYTF.